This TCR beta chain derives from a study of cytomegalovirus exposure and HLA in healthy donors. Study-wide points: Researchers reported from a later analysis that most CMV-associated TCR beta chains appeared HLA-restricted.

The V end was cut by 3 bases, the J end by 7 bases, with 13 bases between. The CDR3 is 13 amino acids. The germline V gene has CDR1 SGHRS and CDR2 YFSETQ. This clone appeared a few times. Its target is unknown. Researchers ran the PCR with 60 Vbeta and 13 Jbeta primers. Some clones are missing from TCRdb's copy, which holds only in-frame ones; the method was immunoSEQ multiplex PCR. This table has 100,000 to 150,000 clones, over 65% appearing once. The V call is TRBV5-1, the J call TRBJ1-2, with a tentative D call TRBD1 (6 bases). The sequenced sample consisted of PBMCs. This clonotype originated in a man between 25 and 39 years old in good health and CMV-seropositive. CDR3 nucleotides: TGCGCCAGCAGCTCGTCAGGGGCGGCTGGCTACACCTTC. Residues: CASSSSGAAGYTF.